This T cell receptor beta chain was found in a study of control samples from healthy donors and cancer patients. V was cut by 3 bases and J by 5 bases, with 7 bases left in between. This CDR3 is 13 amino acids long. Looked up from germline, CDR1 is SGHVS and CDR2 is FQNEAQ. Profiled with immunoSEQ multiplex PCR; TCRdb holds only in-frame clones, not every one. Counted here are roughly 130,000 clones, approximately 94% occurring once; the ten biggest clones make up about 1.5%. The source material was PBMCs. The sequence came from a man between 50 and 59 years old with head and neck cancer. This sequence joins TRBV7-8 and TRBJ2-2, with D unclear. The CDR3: CASSFLRTGELFF. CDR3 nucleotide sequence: TGTGCCAGCAGCTTTTTGAGGACCGGGGAGCTGTTTTTT.